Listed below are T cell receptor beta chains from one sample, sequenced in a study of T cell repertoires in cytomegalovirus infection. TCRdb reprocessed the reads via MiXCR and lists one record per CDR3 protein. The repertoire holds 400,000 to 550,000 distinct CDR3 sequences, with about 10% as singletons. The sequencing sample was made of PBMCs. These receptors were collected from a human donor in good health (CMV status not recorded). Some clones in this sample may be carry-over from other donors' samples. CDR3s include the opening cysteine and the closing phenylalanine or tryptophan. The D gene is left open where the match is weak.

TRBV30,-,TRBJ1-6,CAWSVQGVGNSPLHF
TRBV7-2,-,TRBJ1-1,CASSLVRGGEGTEAFF
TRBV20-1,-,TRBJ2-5,CSAFPHTTVYYQETQYF
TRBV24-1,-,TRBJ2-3,CATSDPTPGTGGTDTQYF
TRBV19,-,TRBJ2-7,CASSFVGASYEQYF
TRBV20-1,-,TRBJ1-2,CSARDRGVFNGYTF
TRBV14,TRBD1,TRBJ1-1,CASRQDRKINNSPNTEAFF
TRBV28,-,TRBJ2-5,CATTPPGARETQYF
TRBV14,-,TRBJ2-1,CASSQELNEQFF
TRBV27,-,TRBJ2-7,CASSPSRDEYEQYF
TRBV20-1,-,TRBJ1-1,CSAPGPVPLF
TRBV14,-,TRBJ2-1,CASSHETSGTLNEQFF
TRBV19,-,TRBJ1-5,CASSIRQFNQPQHF
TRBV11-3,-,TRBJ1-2,CASSQASVPSSF
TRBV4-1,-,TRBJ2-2,CASSQRDTGELFF
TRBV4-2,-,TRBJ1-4,CASRRRESDNEKLFF
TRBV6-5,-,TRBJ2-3,CASSPYRDTQYF
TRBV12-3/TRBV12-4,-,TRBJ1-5,CASSLVTSGQPQHF
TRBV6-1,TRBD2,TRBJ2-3,CASNSGSVTDTQYF
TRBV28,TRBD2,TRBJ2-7,CASSLGLAGLYEQYF
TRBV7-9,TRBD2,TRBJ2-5,CASSFWTSGQETQYF
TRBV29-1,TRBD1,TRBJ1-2,CSVRTGVIGYTF
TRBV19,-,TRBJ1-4,CASAQGPNEKLFF
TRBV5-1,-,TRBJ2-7,CASYDLGAGRYEQYF
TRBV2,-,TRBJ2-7,CASSETASRFYEQYF
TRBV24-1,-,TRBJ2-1,CATSDPTGPFNEQFF
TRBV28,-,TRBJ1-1,CASRILGQMNTEAFF
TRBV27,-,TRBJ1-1,CASSLGAGTIAFF
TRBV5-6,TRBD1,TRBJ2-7,CASSLVDRGSPPYEQYF
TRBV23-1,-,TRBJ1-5,CASSPPPGKNSNQPQHF
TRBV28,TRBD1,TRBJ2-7,CASSPLTGASYEQYF
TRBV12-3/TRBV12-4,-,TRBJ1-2,CASIPGPHGYTF
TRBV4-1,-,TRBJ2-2,CASTLIFNTGELFF
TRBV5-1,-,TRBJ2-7,CASSLYNEQYF
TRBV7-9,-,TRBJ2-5,CASSLSTSETQYF
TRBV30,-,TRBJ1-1,CAWSVRGGTEAFF
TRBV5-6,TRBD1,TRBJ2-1,CASRDRRGQSSYNEQFF
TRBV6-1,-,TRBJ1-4,CASSEGGKGKLFF
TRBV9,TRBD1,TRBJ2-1,CASSAQGAMYNEQFF
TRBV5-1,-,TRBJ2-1,CASSWAGGGDEQFF
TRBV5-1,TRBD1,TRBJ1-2,CASRPGTGNYGYTF
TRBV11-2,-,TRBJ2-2,CASPQGSGELFF